The next 24 T cell receptor beta chains were all read from a single sample in a study of monozygotic twins with inflammatory bowel disease. TCRdb re-called the 5' RACE reads and shows each CDR3 protein once, DNA omitted. This sample's table reports 300,000 to 400,000 distinct CDR3 sequences. Sequenced input: blood. These TCRs come from a human donor with ulcerative colitis or Crohn's disease, or a healthy co-twin of an affected twin (not recorded which).

This chain links TRBV10-3 with TRBJ1-4; TCRdb calls TRBD1, which cannot be checked without DNA. Germline CDR1 reads ENHRY; CDR2 reads SYGVKD. The CDR3 loop spans 15 amino acids. Here the CDR3 reads CAISEDRGVREKLFF.

J is TRBJ1-2 and V is TRBV25-1; TCRdb names TRBD1, which stays unverified in the absence of DNA. This CDR3 is 14 amino acids long. Looked up from germline, CDR1 is MGHDK and CDR2 is SYGVNS. The CDR3 sequence is CASSTGGGGYGYTF.

The chain joins TRBV11-2 to TRBJ2-5; checking the TCRdb D call of TRBD1 is not possible without DNA. The CDR3 runs 16 residues. Per the germline V gene, CDR1 is SGHAT and CDR2 is FQNNGV. The chain's CDR3 is CASSLASTGFQETQYF.

The chain joins TRBV20-1 to TRBJ2-7; TCRdb proposes TRBD1, but this gene call is untestable without DNA. CDR1 and CDR2 (germline): DFQATT, SNEGSKA (reference sequence). The CDR3 has 14 residues. The chain's CDR3 is CSARDRGEGYEQYF.

This chain links TRBV6-1 with TRBJ2-3; the D gene TCRdb calls, TRBD1, cannot be checked with no DNA. This CDR3 region has 15 residues. The germline CDR1 and CDR2 sequences are MNHNS and SASEGT. The CDR3 loop is CATGRVETGTDTQYF.

The V and J genes are TRBV18 and TRBJ1-5. The CDR3 is 12 residues long. Germline-derived CDR1 and CDR2 are KGHSH and LQKENI. CDR3 amino acids: CASSPKSGPQHF.

V and J are TRBV11-2 and TRBJ1-3; TCRdb selects TRBD1, and the lack of DNA leaves this call unchecked. The CDR3 has 17 amino acids. CDR1 and CDR2 from the germline V gene are SGHAT and FQNNGV. CDR3 amino acids: CASSFSAGSSSGNTIYF.

The chain has TRBV12-3 or TRBV12-4 and TRBJ1-3; TCRdb picks TRBD1, but there is no DNA to check that call. CDR3 length: 14 residues. CDR3 sequence: CASSARDGGNTIYF.

The chain has TRBV4-1 and TRBJ2-3; absent DNA, TCRdb's TRBD1 call cannot be checked. Germline V lookup: CDR1 MGHRA, CDR2 YSYEKL. There are 16 residues in the CDR3. The CDR3 sequence: CASSQEGTGYTDTQYF.

The rearrangement uses TRBV27 and TRBJ1-4; with no DNA, the TCRdb D assignment of TRBD1 cannot be verified. Germline V gene data show CDR1 as MNHEY and CDR2 as SMNVEV (reference sequence). This CDR3 has 15 residues. CDR3 protein: CASSPLMMGNEKLFF.

The V and J genes are TRBV5-1 and TRBJ2-1; TCRdb selects TRBD2, and the lack of DNA leaves this call unchecked. Per germline, CDR1 SGHRS and CDR2 YFSETQ. The CDR3 sequence is 15 residues long. The CDR3 loop is CASSTGTSGTGEQFF.

J is TRBJ2-7 and V is TRBV6-5; there is no DNA to check the TCRdb D call of TRBD2. Germline CDR1 and CDR2: MNHEY and SVGAGI. This CDR3 contains 16 residues. CDR3 in amino acids: CASSYTPGTSIYEQYF.

The gene calls are TRBV9 and TRBJ2-2. The CDR3 is 15 residues long. Germline V gives CDR1 SGDLS, CDR2 YYNGEE. This CDR3 is CASSVETLRNGELFF.

The V gene is TRBV12-3 or TRBV12-4, the J gene TRBJ2-7; TCRdb designates TRBD2, a call that cannot be tested without DNA. This CDR3 has 12 residues. The CDR3 spells CASSFNSPEQYF.

The chain uses TRBV4-2 and TRBJ2-7; without DNA, the TCRdb call of TRBD2 cannot be checked. The CDR3 is made up of 15 amino acids. The V gene's germline CDR1 is LGHNA and CDR2 YNFKEQ. CDR3 protein: CASSQKRGRPYEQYF.

The CDR3 sequence: CASSVRATGSNEQFF. This chain connects TRBV9 to TRBJ2-1; TCRdb designates TRBD1, a call that cannot be tested without DNA. The germline CDR1 and CDR2 sequences are SGDLS and YYNGEE. The CDR3 runs to 15 residues.

V is TRBV6-2 or TRBV6-3 and J is TRBJ2-1; the TRBD2 assignment by TCRdb is unverifiable without DNA. In germline, CDR1 is MNHEY, CDR2 SVGEGT. CDR3 length: 13 residues. The CDR3 spells CASSGDGVDEQFF.

The CDR3 reads CASSLRTRRGGDTEAFF. The chain is built from TRBV27 and TRBJ1-1. The CDR3 is 17 amino acids. Germline V gene lookup returns CDR1 MNHEY and CDR2 SMNVEV (reference sequence).

The gene calls are TRBV5-1 and TRBJ2-3. Germline V gene data show CDR1 as SGHRS and CDR2 as YFSETQ. This CDR3 spans 13 amino acids. CDR3 protein: CASSGSSTDTRYF.

The chain employs TRBV30 and TRBJ1-2; TCRdb picks TRBD1, but there is no DNA to check that call. Germline V CDR1 and CDR2: GTSNPN, SVGIG (reference sequence). The CDR3 runs 13 residues. The CDR3: CAWLGGAGYGYTF.

The V and J genes are TRBV4-3 and TRBJ1-2; the D gene TCRdb calls, TRBD1, cannot be checked with no DNA. CDR3 length equals 15 residues. CDR1 and CDR2 (germline): LGHNA, YSLEER. The CDR3 region is CASSQDRGRIEGYTF.

The rearrangement joins TRBV9 to TRBJ1-2. The CDR3 runs to 15 residues. Germline loops: CDR1 SGDLS, CDR2 YYNGEE. The CDR3 reads CASTPTAGFGYGYTF. Full variable domain (remainder filled in from reference TRBV9 and TRBJ1-2): DSGVTQTPKHLITATGQRVTLRCSPRSGDLSVYWYQQSLDQGLQFLIQYYNGEERAKGNILERFSAQQFPDLHSELNLSSLELGDSALYFCASTPTAGFGYGYTFGSGTRLTVV.

The genes are TRBV7-8 and TRBJ2-5; TCRdb designates TRBD1, a call that cannot be tested without DNA. The CDR3 runs to 14 residues. Germline V lookup: CDR1 SGHVS, CDR2 FQNEAQ. CDR3 residues: CASSQGTGQETQYF.

This CDR3 reads CASSQVSYEQYF. The genes are TRBV14 and TRBJ2-7. The CDR3 contains 12 residues. The germline gives CDR1 SGHDN, CDR2 FVKESK.